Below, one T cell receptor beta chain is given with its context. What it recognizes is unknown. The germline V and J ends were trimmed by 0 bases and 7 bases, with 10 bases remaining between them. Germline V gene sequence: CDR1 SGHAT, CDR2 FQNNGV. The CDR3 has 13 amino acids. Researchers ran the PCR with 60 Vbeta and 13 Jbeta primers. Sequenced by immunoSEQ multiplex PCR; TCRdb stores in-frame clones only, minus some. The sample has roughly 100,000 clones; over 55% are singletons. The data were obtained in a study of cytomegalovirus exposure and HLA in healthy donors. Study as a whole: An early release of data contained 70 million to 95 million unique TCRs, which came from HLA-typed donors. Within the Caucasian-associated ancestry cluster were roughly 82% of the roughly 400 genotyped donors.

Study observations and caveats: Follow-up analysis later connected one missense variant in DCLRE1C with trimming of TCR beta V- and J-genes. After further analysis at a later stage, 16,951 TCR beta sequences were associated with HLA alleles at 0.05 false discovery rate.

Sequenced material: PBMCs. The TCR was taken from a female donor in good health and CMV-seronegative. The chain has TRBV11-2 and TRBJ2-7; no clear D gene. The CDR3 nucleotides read TGTGCCAGCAGCTTAGATATTGGAGCAGAGCAGTACTTC. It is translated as CASSLDIGAEQYF. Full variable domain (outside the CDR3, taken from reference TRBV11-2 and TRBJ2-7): EAGVAQSPRYKIIEKRQSVAFWCNPISGHATLYWYQQILGQGPKLLIQFQNNGVVDDSQLPKDRFSAERLKGVDSTLKIQPAKLEDSAVYLCASSLDIGAEQYFGPGTRLTVT.